The source of this T cell receptor (beta chain) is a study of T cell responses to AZD1222 COVID-19 vaccine. In the study overall: Both about-4-week and about-12-week second-dose recipients were combined. General study results and limits: The CD4 TCRs associated with vaccination extended across spike and predominated at 160-218 and 743-854. A reported finding is that nearly half of spike-specific TCRs target unmutated variant regions.

Trimming stripped 0 bases from V and 3 bases from J, with 9 bases between. The CDR3 covers 16 residues. Germline V gives CDR1 MGHRA, CDR2 YSYEKL. This clone is a singleton in its sample. Its antigen is undetermined. Profiled with immunoSEQ multiplex PCR; TCRdb holds only in-frame clones, not every one. The repertoire has some 190,000 clones, approximately 90% of them found once; the top ten carry 6% to 8%. The receptor comes from an adult in good health. This chain connects TRBV4-1 to TRBJ1-6, with unresolved D. The specimen was peripheral blood, collected on day 0 of AZD1222 vaccination. The CDR3: CASSQDVGFYNSPLHF. Here the CDR3 DNA reads TGCGCCAGCAGCCAAGATGTAGGCTTCTATAATTCACCCCTCCACTTT.